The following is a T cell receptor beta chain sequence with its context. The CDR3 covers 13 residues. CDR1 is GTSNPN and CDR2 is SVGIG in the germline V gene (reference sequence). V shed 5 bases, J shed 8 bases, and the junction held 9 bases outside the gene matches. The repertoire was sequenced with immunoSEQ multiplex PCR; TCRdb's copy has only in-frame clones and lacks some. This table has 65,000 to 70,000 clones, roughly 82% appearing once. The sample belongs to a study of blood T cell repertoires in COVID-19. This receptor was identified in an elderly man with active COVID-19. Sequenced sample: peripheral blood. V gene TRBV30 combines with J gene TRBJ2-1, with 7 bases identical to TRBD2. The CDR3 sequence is CAWASGLRYEQFF. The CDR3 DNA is TGTGCCTGGGCTAGCGGATTACGGTATGAGCAGTTCTTC.